Listed below are T cell receptor beta chains from one sample, sequenced in a study of blood T cell repertoires in COVID-19. Profiling relied on immunoSEQ multiplex PCR, and the TCRdb table lists in-frame clones only, not all of them. The sample contains around 62,000 clones, around 90% of which appear only once. Sequences were obtained from peripheral blood. These receptors were taken from a woman aged 55-70 years with COVID-19, enrolled during active disease. Each CDR3 is given with its conserved first and last residue. A D gene is named only where the DNA matches it firmly. Where a row states a size, it is once, few, many or the class of an expanded clone; other rows omit it.

>TRBJ1-2|once|TRBV7-2|NA
TGTGCCAGCAGCTTAGCTGGGGCAGAAGCTAACTATGGCTACACCTTC
CASSLAGAEANYGYTF
>TRBJ1-3|NA|TRBV2|NA
TGTGCCAGCAGGCCCCGAGAACAGCTCTCTGGAAACACCATATATTTT
CASRPREQLSGNTIYF
>TRBJ2-3|NA|TRBV7-2|NA
TGTGCCAGCAGCTTAGTTGGTTCGGTCACAGATACGCAGTATTTT
CASSLVGSVTDTQYF
>TRBJ2-1|NA|TRBV6-2/TRBV6-3|TRBD2
TGTGCCAGCAGTTATGGACTAGCGGGAGATGACTCCTACAATGAGCAGTTCTTC
CASSYGLAGDDSYNEQFF
>TRBJ2-1|NA|TRBV5-1|NA
TGCGCCAGCAGCGCCACGGGAAACACGGACAATGAGCAGTTCTTC
CASSATGNTDNEQFF
>TRBJ2-2|NA|TRBV4-1|NA
TGCGCCAGCAGCCAAGTCTCGAATACAGCCGGGGAGCTGTTTTTT
CASSQVSNTAGELFF
>TRBJ2-7|NA|TRBV7-2|TRBD1
TGTGCCAGCAGCTTAGCCCGTCCCGGGACAGGTGGGGGGGAGCAGTACTTC
CASSLARPGTGGGEQYF
>TRBJ2-7|NA|TRBV2|TRBD2
TGTGCCAGCAGAGCCCTAGCGGGGGACCCCTACGAGCAGTACTTC
CASRALAGDPYEQYF
>TRBJ2-1|few|TRBV19|TRBD1
TGTGCCAGTAGTATTATGACAGGGGCGGTGGGTAATGAGCAGTTCTTC
CASSIMTGAVGNEQFF
>TRBJ1-1|NA|TRBV4-1|NA
TGCGCCAGCAGCCAGCATAAACTGTATCAAGCTTTCTTT
CASSQHKLYQAFF
>TRBJ1-2|NA|TRBV7-9|NA
TGTGCCAGCAGCTTAGCGGCGGGATATGGCTACACCTTC
CASSLAAGYGYTF
>TRBJ1-2|NA|TRBV5-4|NA
TGTGCCAGCCGGGACTCGACGTGGGATGGCTACACCTTC
CASRDSTWDGYTF
>TRBJ2-3|NA|TRBV11-3|TRBD2
TGTGCCAGCAGCTTATCCAGCGGGGGTACGGATACGCAGTATTTT
CASSLSSGGTDTQYF
>TRBJ1-5|NA|TRBV30|TRBD1
TGTGCCTGGAGCTTGGGGACAGAAAATCAGCCCCAGCATTTT
CAWSLGTENQPQHF
>TRBJ2-7|NA|TRBV6-5|NA
TGTGCCAGCAGGGCAGGCTCTCCTGACGAGCAGTACTTC
CASRAGSPDEQYF